The T cell receptor beta chain described here comes from a study of blood T cell repertoires in COVID-19. Germline V lookup: CDR1 ENHRY, CDR2 SYGVKD. The CDR3 has 15 residues. V dropped 2 bases and J dropped 2 bases, with 10 bases sitting between them. Methods used by the authors: It was from reference gene primer amplification that nucleated cell counts were estimated. Profiling relied on immunoSEQ multiplex PCR, and the TCRdb table lists in-frame clones only, not all of them. V and J calls and clone size are given by that table; D and trimming were obtained from the DNA. The sample lists about 340,000 clones; 90% to 95% were seen once.

What was sequenced was peripheral blood. This receptor was taken from a woman aged 18-29 years who had recovered from COVID-19. V is TRBV10-3 and J is TRBJ1-5; D not certain. The CDR3 DNA is TGTGCCATCAGTGAGAACGGAGTTGGCAATCAGCCCCAGCATTTT. Its translation is CAISENGVGNQPQHF.